This passage covers 3 T cell receptor beta chains from one sample sequenced in a study of T cells in Graves' hyperthyroidism and ophthalmopathy. Amplified TCR beta CDR3 regions came from RNA transcripts. A first-round RT-PCR of the TCR CDR3 used the HTBI primer set. Each CDR3 protein is one row after TCRdb ran MiXCR on the multiplex PCR reads. Among approximately 740,000 distinct CDR3 sequences listed, about 14% were seen once. Sequences were obtained from blood. These receptors were taken from a woman under 30 with Graves' hyperthyroidism.

This clonotype came up many times. The DNA for the CDR3 is TGTGCCACCAGTGACCCCTCCCCGGGGGACTGGAATGAGCAGTTCTTC. Its translation is CATSDPSPGDWNEQFF. The rearrangement links TRBV24-1 to TRBJ2-1; D may be TRBD2 (6 bases). Germline values: CDR1 KGHDR, CDR2 SFDVKD. V lost 4 bases and J lost 7, with 19 bases in between. This CDR3 comprises 16 residues.

This clonotype came up a few times. The V gene is TRBV11-2, the J gene TRBJ1-2; unclear D gene. The CDR3 contains 15 residues. Deletions cut 5 bases from V and 5 bases from J, with 18 bases between. CDR1 is SGHAT and CDR2 is FQNNGV in the germline V gene. In DNA, the CDR3 is TGTGCCAGCAGCGTGGAGGCGGAGCCCTCATATGGCTACACCTTC. Encoded protein: CASSVEAEPSYGYTF.

V and J are TRBV20-1 and TRBJ2-1; D remains ambiguous. V lost 3 bases and J lost 9, with 18 bases in between. CDR1 and CDR2 from the germline V gene are DFQATT and SNEGSKA (reference sequence). The CDR3 is 14 residues long. The CDR3 region is CSASEASLEGEQFF. Written as DNA, the CDR3 is TGCAGTGCTAGTGAGGCCAGCTTGGAAGGTGAGCAGTTCTTC.